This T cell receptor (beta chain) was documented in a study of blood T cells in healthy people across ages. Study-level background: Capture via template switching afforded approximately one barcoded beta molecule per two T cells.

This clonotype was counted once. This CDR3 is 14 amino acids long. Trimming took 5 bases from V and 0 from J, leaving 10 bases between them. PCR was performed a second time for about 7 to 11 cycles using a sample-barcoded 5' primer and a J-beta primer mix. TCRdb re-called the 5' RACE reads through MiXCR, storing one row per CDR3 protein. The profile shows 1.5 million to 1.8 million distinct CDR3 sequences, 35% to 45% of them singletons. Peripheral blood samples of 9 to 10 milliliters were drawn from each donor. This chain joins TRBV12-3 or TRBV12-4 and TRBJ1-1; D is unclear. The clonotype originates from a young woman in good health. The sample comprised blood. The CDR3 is CASSVVLMNTEAFF. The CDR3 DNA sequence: TGTGCCAGCAGTGTGGTACTGATGAACACTGAAGCTTTCTTT.